The 7 T cell receptor beta chains presented below share a single source sample, sequenced in a study of CD8+CD57+ T cells in acquired aplastic anemia. The template for TCR beta VDJ and CDR3 sequence profiling was genomic DNA. TCRdb reprocessed the reads with MiXCR, giving one entry per CDR3 protein. The sample contains a few hundred thousand distinct CDR3 sequences, 40% to 60% of which appear only once. Previously, flow cytometry had revealed CD8+CD57+ cell expansion in the patients chosen for sequencing. Sequencing was performed on sorted CD4+, CD8+, or CD8+CD57+ T cells (not recorded which) from PBMCs. The receptors here all came from a human donor with aplastic anemia.

The gene calls are TRBV29-1 and TRBJ2-1; perhaps TRBD2 as D (5 bases). CDR3 length: 13 residues. CDR1 and CDR2 (germline): SQVTM, ANQGSEA. The V end was cut by 6 bases, the J end by 1 base, with 10 bases between. As DNA, the CDR3 is TGCAGCGTGCCCCTAGCTTCCTACAATGAGCAGTTCTTC. Amino acids: CSVPLASYNEQFF.

This clonotype came up many times. DNA of the CDR3: TGTGCCAGCAGTTCAGGAGATACGCAGTATTTT. This sequence encodes CASSSGDTQYF. This rearrangement joins TRBV6-5 to TRBJ2-3; D not resolved. The CDR3 is 11 residues long. CDR1 MNHEY and CDR2 SVGAGI come from the germline V gene. V lost 4 bases and J lost 5, with 4 bases in between.

This clonotype was seen many times. The CDR3 reads CASSQVPRGGSPLHF. DNA for the CDR3: TGTGCCAGCAGCCAAGTTCCCAGGGGAGGGTCACCCCTCCACTTT. This sequence joins TRBV3-1 and TRBJ1-6; TRBD1 might be the D (6 bases). The CDR3 is made up of 15 amino acids. In germline, CDR1 is LGHDT, CDR2 YNNKEL (reference sequence). The ends were cut back, 1 base at V and 10 bases at J, with 14 bases in the middle.

In the case of this clonotype: A much more abundant neighbour one base away suggests this may be a read error. This chain links TRBV25-1 with TRBJ1-3; no definite D call. Germline loops: CDR1 MGHDK, CDR2 SYGVNS. V was pared by 7 bases and J by 9 bases, with 10 bases between. This CDR3 spans 11 amino acids. The CDR3: CASNPGSTIYF. CDR3 DNA: TGTGCCAGCAATCCCGGGAGCACCATATATTTT.

The chain is built from TRBV14 and TRBJ2-5; 13 bases align to TRBD2. The J segment lost 5 bases and the V segment lost 6 bases, leaving 9 bases of the junction unmatched. The CDR3 is 16 residues long. Germline V CDR1 and CDR2: SGHDN, FVKESK. The CDR3 is CASRPGLAGTGETQYF. The CDR3 DNA is TGTGCCAGCAGGCCGGGACTAGCGGGGACTGGGGAGACCCAGTACTTC.

This chain connects TRBV15 to TRBJ1-6; D is unclear. This CDR3 contains 14 residues. V dropped 1 base and J dropped 11 bases, with 12 bases sitting between them. The germline CDR1 and CDR2 sequences are LNHNV and YYDKDF (reference sequence). CDR3 sequence: CATSRAGDQTPLHF. The CDR3 DNA reads as TGTGCCACCAGCAGAGCCGGGGATCAGACACCCCTCCACTTT.

This sequence joins TRBV7-6 and TRBJ2-5; D possibly uses TRBD1 or TRBD2 (5 bases each). The V gene's germline CDR1 is SGHVS and CDR2 FNYEAQ. The CDR3 is 13 amino acids. Trimming cost V 5 bases and J 5 bases, with 12 bases left between them. CDR3 coding DNA: TGTGCCAGCAGCCCCGCGAGGGGTGAGACCCAGTACTTC. Amino acids: CASSPARGETQYF.